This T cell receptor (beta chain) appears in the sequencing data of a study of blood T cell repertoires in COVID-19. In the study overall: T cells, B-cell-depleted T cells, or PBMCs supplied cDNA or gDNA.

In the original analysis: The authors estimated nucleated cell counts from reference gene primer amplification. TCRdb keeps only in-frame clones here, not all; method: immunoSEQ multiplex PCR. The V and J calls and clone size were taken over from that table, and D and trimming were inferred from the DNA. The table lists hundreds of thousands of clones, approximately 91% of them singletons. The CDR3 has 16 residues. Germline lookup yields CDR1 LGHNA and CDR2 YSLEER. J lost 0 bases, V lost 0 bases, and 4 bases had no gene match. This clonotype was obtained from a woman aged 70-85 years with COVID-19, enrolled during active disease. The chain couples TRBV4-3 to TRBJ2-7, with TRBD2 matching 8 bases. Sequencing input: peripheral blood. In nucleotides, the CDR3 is TGCGCCAGCAGCCAAGATACAGCGGGGGCCTCCTACGAGCAGTACTTC. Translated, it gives CASSQDTAGASYEQYF.